Given below is one TCR beta chain in context. This specimen comes from a study of shared T cell receptors in the human thymus. The method was immunoSEQ multiplex PCR; TCRdb's version includes in-frame clones alone and lacks a portion of them. The data show roughly 700,000 clones, 70% to 90% seen once. Trimming removed 7 bases from V and 0 bases from J, with 9 bases in between. The germline gives CDR1 SNHLY, CDR2 FYNNEI. The CDR3 has 14 amino acids. These data were also reused for a study on human thymus T cells. From that paper: Healthy Finnish infants undergoing corrective surgery for congenital heart defects were used as donors. Thymus specimens were resections from corrective heart surgery. Thymic and blood repertoires seemed to favor certain V and J genes. Related studies noted strongly shared thymic repertoires across unrelated people.

Sample: thymocytes. The receptor's source is a boy in the first two years of life with a congenital heart defect. The genes are TRBV2 and TRBJ1-4; possibly TRBD1 for D (5 bases). The CDR3 DNA reads TGTGCCAGCAAATGGGGCACAACTAATGAAAAACTGTTTTTT. Translating gives CASKWGTTNEKLFF. Full variable domain (remainder filled in from reference TRBV2 and TRBJ1-4): EPEVTQTPSHQVTQMGQEVILRCVPISNHLYFYWYRQILGQKVEFLVSFYNNEISEKSEIFDDQFSVERPDGSNFTLKIRSTKLEDSAMYFCASKWGTTNEKLFFGSGTQLSVL.